This T cell receptor (beta chain) comes out of a study of T-cell memory formation after mild COVID-19. Study at large: Each donor largely had its own TCR clusters.

Study-wide results and caveats: Among contracting clones, CD4+ were mainly CM/EM and CD8+ enriched in EMRA. Clonal second-wave expansions that peaked on day 37 had unconfirmed SARS-CoV-2 specificity.

CDR1 and CDR2 from the germline V gene are MDHEN and SYDVKM. J lost 1 base, V lost 6 bases, and 8 bases had no gene match. CDR3 length equals 15 residues. This clonotype has just a few counts. Its antigen is still unknown. Barcoded TCR alpha and TCR beta cDNA libraries with UMIs came from 5'RACE using constant-segment primers. TCRdb used MiXCR to reprocess the 5' RACE reads, holding one entry per CDR3 protein. The sample shows some 210,000 distinct CDR3 sequences, 10% to 13% of them seen only once. This sequence was found in a man between 18 and 35 years old who had mild COVID-19 (a few samples of this study predate the infection). Cell type and time point are not known. What was sequenced was PBMCs or a T cell subset sorted from them (not recorded which). The genes are TRBV28 and TRBJ2-5; TRBD1 matches at 7 bases. CDR3 nucleotide sequence: TGTGCCAGCAGCACGACCTACAGGGGCCAAGAGACCCAGTACTTC. Translation: CASSTTYRGQETQYF.